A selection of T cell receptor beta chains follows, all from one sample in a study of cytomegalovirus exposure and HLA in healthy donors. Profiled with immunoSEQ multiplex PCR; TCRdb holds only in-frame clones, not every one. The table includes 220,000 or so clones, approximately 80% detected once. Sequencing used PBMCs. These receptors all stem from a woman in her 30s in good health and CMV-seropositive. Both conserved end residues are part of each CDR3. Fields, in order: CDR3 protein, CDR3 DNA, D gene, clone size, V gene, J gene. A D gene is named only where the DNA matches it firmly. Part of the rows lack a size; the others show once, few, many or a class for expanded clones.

CASRRGTNEKLFF,TGTGCCAGCCGGCGGGGAACTAATGAAAAACTGTTTTTT,-,-,TRBV2,TRBJ1-4
CASSLGLSSYEQYF,TGTGCCAGCAGCTTAGGGCTCAGCTCCTACGAGCAGTACTTC,-,-,TRBV13,TRBJ2-7
CASSYSAGGPYEQFF,TGTGCCAGCAGTTACTCTGCGGGAGGGCCCTATGAGCAGTTCTTC,TRBD2,-,TRBV6-5,TRBJ2-1
CASSPSSAKTNEQFF,TGTGCCAGCAGCCCCTCTAGCGCGAAAACGAATGAGCAGTTCTTC,-,-,TRBV5-4,TRBJ2-1
CASSSRRDSNTGELFF,TGTGCCAGCAGCTCCCGCCGGGACAGTAACACCGGGGAGCTGTTTTTT,TRBD1,-,TRBV5-4,TRBJ2-2
CASSLDPRASYEQYF,TGTGCCAGCAGCTTAGATCCCCGGGCCTCCTACGAGCAGTACTTC,-,-,TRBV11-2,TRBJ2-7
CASSHSTGASYGYTF,TGTGCCAGCAGCCATTCGACAGGGGCCTCCTATGGCTACACCTTC,TRBD1,-,TRBV5-5,TRBJ1-2
CASRLAGVDNEQFF,TGTGCCAGCAGACTAGCGGGAGTCGACAATGAGCAGTTCTTC,TRBD2,-,TRBV2,TRBJ2-1
CASRTGGGETQYF,TGTGCCAGCAGGACGGGAGGGGGAGAGACCCAGTACTTC,TRBD2,few,TRBV5-4,TRBJ2-5
CSVEGGEKAFF,TGCAGCGTTGAGGGCGGGGAGAAAGCTTTCTTT,-,-,TRBV29-1,TRBJ1-1
CASSSNVGALGELFF,TGTGCCAGCAGCTCCAACGTGGGGGCTCTCGGGGAGCTGTTTTTT,-,-,TRBV9,TRBJ2-2
CASRPAGDRGYTF,TGTGCCAGCAGACCCGCGGGGGATCGTGGCTACACCTTC,-,few,TRBV28,TRBJ1-2
CASSVWGAGQPQHF,TGTGCCAGCAGCGTTTGGGGGGCAGGGCAGCCCCAGCATTTT,-,-,TRBV27,TRBJ1-5
CASSPPTTDWPGGTGELFF,TGTGCCAGCAGTCCCCCTACAACGGACTGGCCGGGGGGCACCGGGGAGCTGTTTTTT,TRBD2,-,TRBV27,TRBJ2-2
CASSSLEGSQPQHF,TGTGCCAGCAGTTCTTTGGAGGGAAGTCAGCCCCAGCATTTT,-,few,TRBV28,TRBJ1-5
CASSFGAGGLNEQFF,TGCGCCAGCAGCTTCGGGGCGGGAGGGCTGAATGAGCAGTTCTTC,TRBD2,-,TRBV5-1,TRBJ2-1
CASSFRDRDYNEQFF,TGTGCCAGCAGCTTTCGGGACAGGGACTACAATGAGCAGTTCTTC,TRBD1,-,TRBV5-4,TRBJ2-1
CASHTQSQGETQYF,TGTGCCAGTCACACGCAAAGTCAGGGAGAGACCCAGTACTTC,-,once,TRBV6-5,TRBJ2-5
CSVETGSSYEQYF,TGCAGCGTTGAAACGGGCAGCTCCTACGAGCAGTACTTC,-,-,TRBV29-1,TRBJ2-7
CASSLNSYTDTQYF,TGTGCCAGCAGTTTAAACAGCTACACAGATACGCAGTATTTT,-,-,TRBV28,TRBJ2-3
CASSLGSPYQPQHF,TGTGCCAGCAGCTTGGGCAGCCCATATCAGCCCCAGCATTTT,-,few,TRBV5-8,TRBJ1-5
CASSLTAHEQYF,TGTGCCAGCAGCTTAACGGCCCACGAGCAGTACTTC,-,-,TRBV7-9,TRBJ2-7
CASSTALNYEQYF,TGTGCCAGTTCGACAGCGCTAAACTACGAGCAGTACTTC,-,-,TRBV7-2,TRBJ2-7
CASSHKRAYEQYF,TGCGCCAGCAGCCACAAGCGGGCCTACGAGCAGTACTTC,-,many,TRBV4-1,TRBJ2-7
CASRPSGGEQYF,TGTGCCAGCAGGCCAAGCGGGGGCGAGCAGTACTTC,TRBD2,many,TRBV7-2,TRBJ2-7
CAWSEGPPSEFF,TGTGCCTGGAGTGAGGGCCCGCCATCGGAGTTCTTC,-,once,TRBV30,TRBJ2-1
CASSPGLLPAQSHGYTF,TGTGCCAGCTCACCAGGTTTATTACCCGCTCAAAGTCATGGCTACACCTTC,-,-,TRBV18,TRBJ1-2
CAWGSGTGLSYKTEAFF,TGTGCCTGGGGATCCGGGACAGGGCTGAGTTACAAGACTGAAGCTTTCTTT,TRBD1,-,TRBV30,TRBJ1-1
CASSQAGGPDEQYF,TGTGCCAGCAGCCAAGCGGGAGGGCCGGACGAGCAGTACTTC,TRBD2,-,TRBV11-2,TRBJ2-7
CASSSGTSGIGTDTQYF,TGTGCCAGCAGTTCGGGGACTAGCGGGATCGGAACAGATACGCAGTATTTT,TRBD2,-,TRBV11-3,TRBJ2-3
CASSLGGVGAYEQYF,TGTGCCAGCAGTTTAGGGGGGGTGGGGGCCTACGAGCAGTACTTC,TRBD2,-,TRBV27,TRBJ2-7
CASSFFETAYNEQFF,TGCGCCAGCAGCTTTTTCGAGACGGCTTACAATGAGCAGTTCTTC,-,-,TRBV5-1,TRBJ2-1
CASSQVLGTSTDTQYF,TGCGCCAGCAGCCAAGTGCTGGGGACTAGCACAGATACGCAGTATTTT,-,-,TRBV4-1,TRBJ2-3
CASSKGQGADGYTF,TGTGCCAGCAGCAAAGGACAGGGGGCCGATGGCTACACCTTC,TRBD1,-,TRBV5-4,TRBJ1-2
CSARQGAEAFF,TGCAGTGCGAGACAGGGGGCTGAAGCTTTCTTT,TRBD1,-,TRBV20-1,TRBJ1-1
CASSLGAGNYGYTF,TGTGCCAGCAGCTTGGGGGCAGGGAACTATGGCTACACCTTC,-,-,TRBV5-4,TRBJ1-2
CASSHDARLAGGIGIQYF,TGCGCCAGCAGCCATGATGCTAGACTAGCGGGAGGAATCGGCATTCAGTACTTC,TRBD2,-,TRBV4-3,TRBJ2-4